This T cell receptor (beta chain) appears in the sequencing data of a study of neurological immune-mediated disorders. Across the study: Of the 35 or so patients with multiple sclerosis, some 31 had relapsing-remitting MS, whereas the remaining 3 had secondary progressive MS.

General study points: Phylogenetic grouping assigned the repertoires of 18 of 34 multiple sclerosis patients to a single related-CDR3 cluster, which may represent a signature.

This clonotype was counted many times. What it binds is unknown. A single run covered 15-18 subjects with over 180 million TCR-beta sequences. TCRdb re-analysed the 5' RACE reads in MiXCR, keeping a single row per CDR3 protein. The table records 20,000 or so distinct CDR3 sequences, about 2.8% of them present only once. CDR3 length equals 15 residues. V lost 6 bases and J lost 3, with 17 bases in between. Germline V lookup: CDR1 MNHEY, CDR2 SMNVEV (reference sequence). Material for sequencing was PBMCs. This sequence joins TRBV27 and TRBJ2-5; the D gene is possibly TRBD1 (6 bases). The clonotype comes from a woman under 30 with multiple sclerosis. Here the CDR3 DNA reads TGTGCCAGCAGAGCTTGGGGCTCAGGGGAAGAGACCCAGTACTTC. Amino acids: CASRAWGSGEETQYF.